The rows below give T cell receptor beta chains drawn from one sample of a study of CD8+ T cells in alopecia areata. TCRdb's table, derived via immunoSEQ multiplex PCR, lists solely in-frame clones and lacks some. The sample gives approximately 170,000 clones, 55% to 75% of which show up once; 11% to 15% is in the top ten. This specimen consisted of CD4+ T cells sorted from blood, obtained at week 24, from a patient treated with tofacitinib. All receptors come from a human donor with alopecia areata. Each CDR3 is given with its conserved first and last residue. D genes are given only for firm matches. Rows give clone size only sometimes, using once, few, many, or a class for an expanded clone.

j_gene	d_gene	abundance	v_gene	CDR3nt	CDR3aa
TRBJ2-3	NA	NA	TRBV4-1	TGCGCCAGCAGCCAGAGCCTGGGGCTTACAGATACGCAGTATTTT	CASSQSLGLTDTQYF
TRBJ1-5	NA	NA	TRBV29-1	TGCAGCGTTGGGGCAGATCTACATCAGCCCCAGCATTTT	CSVGADLHQPQHF
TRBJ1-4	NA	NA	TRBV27	TGTGCCAGCAGTTCGCATGGGGCTAATGAAAAACTGTTTTTT	CASSSHGANEKLFF
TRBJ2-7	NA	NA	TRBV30	TGTGCCTGGAGTGTATATGAGTACTACGAGCAGTACTTC	CAWSVYEYYEQYF
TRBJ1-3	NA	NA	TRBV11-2	TGTGCCAGCAGCTTAGAGGGGAACTACGGAAACACCATATATTTT	CASSLEGNYGNTIYF
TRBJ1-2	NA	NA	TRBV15	TGTGCCACCAGCAGAGATAAGAACAGTGGCTACACCTTC	CATSRDKNSGYTF
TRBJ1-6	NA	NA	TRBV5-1	TGCGCCAGCAGCTTGGAGGGTTTTTCACCCCTCCACTTT	CASSLEGFSPLHF
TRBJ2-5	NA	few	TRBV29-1	TGCAGCGCCCTCGGTGGGTCGGGTAGCCAAGAGACCCAGTACTTC	CSALGGSGSQETQYF
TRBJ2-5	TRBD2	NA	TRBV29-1	TGCAGCGTTGGGAGACTAGCGGGGAGGGAGACCCAGTACTTC	CSVGRLAGRETQYF
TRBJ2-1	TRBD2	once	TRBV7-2	TGTGCCAGCAGAGGGGAGGGTCAGAGCAATGAGCAGTTCTTC	CASRGEGQSNEQFF
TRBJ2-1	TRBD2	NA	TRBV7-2	TGTGCCAGCAGCTTGGGAGGGAAAGGATTCTACAATGAGCAGTTCTTC	CASSLGGKGFYNEQFF
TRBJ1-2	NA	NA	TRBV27	TGTGCCAGCAGGGCACATTGGGGCTACACCTTC	CASRAHWGYTF
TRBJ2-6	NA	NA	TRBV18	TGTGCCAGCTCACCACTCGCGACAGAACGAGCTGGGGCCAACGTCCTGACTTTC	CASSPLATERAGANVLTF
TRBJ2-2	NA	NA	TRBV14	TGTGCCAGCAGCCATCTGGGCTCGAACACCGGGGAGCTGTTTTTT	CASSHLGSNTGELFF
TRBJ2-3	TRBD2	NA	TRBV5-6	TGTGCCAGCAACCTAGCGGGGGTCATCACAGATACGCAGTATTTT	CASNLAGVITDTQYF
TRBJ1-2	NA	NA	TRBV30	TGTGCCTGGAGTATACCGGACAGTCTTAACTATGGCTACACCTTC	CAWSIPDSLNYGYTF
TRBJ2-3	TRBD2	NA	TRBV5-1	TGCGCCAGCAGCTCGTTTCTAGCGGGAATTAGCACAGATACGCAGTATTTT	CASSSFLAGISTDTQYF
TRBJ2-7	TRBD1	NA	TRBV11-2	TGTGCCAGCAGCTTCTCCGGGACAGGGCGCGCCTACGAGCAGTACTTC	CASSFSGTGRAYEQYF
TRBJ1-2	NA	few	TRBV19	TGTGCCAGTAGTATTGTTAAGGCAGAGGCTTATTATGGCTACACCTTC	CASSIVKAEAYYGYTF
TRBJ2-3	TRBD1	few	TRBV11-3	TGTGCCAGCAGCCCGAGGGCGTACAGGGGTACAGATACGCAGTATTTT	CASSPRAYRGTDTQYF
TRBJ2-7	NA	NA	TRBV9	TGTGCCAGCAGCACCCAGGCCCTTGGATACGAGCAGTACTTC	CASSTQALGYEQYF
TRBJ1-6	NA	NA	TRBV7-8	TGTGCCAGCAGCTTAGGTCCAGGGTTCAATTCACCCCTCCACTTT	CASSLGPGFNSPLHF
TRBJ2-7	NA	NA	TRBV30	TGTGCCTGGAGCTTTACCAGGGCGAACGAGCAGTACTTC	CAWSFTRANEQYF
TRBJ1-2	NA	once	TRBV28	TGTGCCACAGGGGTCTACTATGGCTACACCTTC	CATGVYYGYTF
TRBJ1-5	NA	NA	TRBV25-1	TGTGCCAGCAGTGTCGGGAATCAGCCCCAGCATTTT	CASSVGNQPQHF
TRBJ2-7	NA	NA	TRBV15	TGTGCCACCAGCAGAGGACTCGAGCAGTACTTC	CATSRGLEQYF
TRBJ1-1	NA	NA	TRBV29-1	TGCAGCGTTGATTATGGTAGGCAGAACACTGAAGCTTTCTTT	CSVDYGRQNTEAFF
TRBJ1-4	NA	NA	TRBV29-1	TGCAGCGTTGCCACGGACCAAGTAGGTGAAAAACTGTTTTTT	CSVATDQVGEKLFF
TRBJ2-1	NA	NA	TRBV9	TGTGCCAGCAGCGTCACGGCCTACAATGAGCAGTTCTTC	CASSVTAYNEQFF
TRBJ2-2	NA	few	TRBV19	TGTGCCAGTAGTGGGGTGGCCGGGGAGCTGTTTTTT	CASSGVAGELFF
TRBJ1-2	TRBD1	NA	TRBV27	TGTGCCAGCAGTTTATCGGGGCAGGGGGCGTTCGGCTACACCTTC	CASSLSGQGAFGYTF
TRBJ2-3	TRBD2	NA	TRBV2	TGTGCCAGCAGCCCCCTCAGCGGGGGGAGAGATACGCAGTATTTT	CASSPLSGGRDTQYF
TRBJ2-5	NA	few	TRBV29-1	TGCAGCGTGGGCAGGAGGCTCCAAGAGACCCAGTACTTC	CSVGRRLQETQYF
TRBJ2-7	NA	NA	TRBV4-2	TGTGCCAGCAGCCAAGGCCGGGACCCGGGCTACGAGCAGTACTTC	CASSQGRDPGYEQYF
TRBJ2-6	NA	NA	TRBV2	TGTGCCAGCAGCAAACAGGGACCTGGGGCCAACGTCCTGACTTTC	CASSKQGPGANVLTF
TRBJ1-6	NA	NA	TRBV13	TGTGCCAGCAGCTTAGGGGCAGGGTCAAGAGTAAATTCACCCCTCCACTTT	CASSLGAGSRVNSPLHF
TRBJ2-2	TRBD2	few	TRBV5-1	TGCGCCAGCAGCGTCGGCAGTAGCGGGGGACCCGTTTGGGAGCTGTTTTTT	CASSVGSSGGPVWELFF
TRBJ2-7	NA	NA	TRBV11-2	TGTGCCAGCAGCTCAGGCGCAGGGAATATCTACGAGCAGTACTTC	CASSSGAGNIYEQYF
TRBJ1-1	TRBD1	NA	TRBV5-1	TGCGCCAGCAGCCGGGACAGCGAAGCTTTCTTT	CASSRDSEAFF
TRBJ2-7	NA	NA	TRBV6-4	TGTGCCAGCAGTGATCTATACGAGCAGTACTTC	CASSDLYEQYF
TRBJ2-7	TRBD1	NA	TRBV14	TGTGCCAGCAGCCGAGAATCGGGACAGGCTTACGAGCAGTACTTC	CASSRESGQAYEQYF
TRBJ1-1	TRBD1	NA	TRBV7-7	TGTGCCAGCAGCTTAAGACAGGGGACTGAAGCTTTCTTT	CASSLRQGTEAFF
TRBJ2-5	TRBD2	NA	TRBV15	TGTGCCACCAGCAGGGATTTAGCGGGGGCCACCCAAGAGACCCAGTACTTC	CATSRDLAGATQETQYF
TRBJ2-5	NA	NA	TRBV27	TGTGCCAGCAGCCCCAGGGTCCAAGAGACCCAGTACTTC	CASSPRVQETQYF
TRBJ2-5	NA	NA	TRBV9	TGTGCCAGCAGCGTAGATCGCAGGGGAGAGACCCAGTACTTC	CASSVDRRGETQYF
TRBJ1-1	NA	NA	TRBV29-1	TGCAGCGGCGCTAAAAACACTGAAGCTTTCTTT	CSGAKNTEAFF
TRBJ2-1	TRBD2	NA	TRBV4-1	TGCGCCAGCAGCCAGGGCGCTAGCGGGGGTAGCTCCTACAATGAGCAGTTCTTC	CASSQGASGGSSYNEQFF
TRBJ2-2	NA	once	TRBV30	TGTGCCTGGAGTCCCAAGGGGGGCCACACCGGGGAGCTGTTTTTT	CAWSPKGGHTGELFF
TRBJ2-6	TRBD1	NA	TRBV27	TGTGCCAGCAGGGGGGGACAGGTCCTCTCTGGGGCCAACGTCCTGACTTTC	CASRGGQVLSGANVLTF
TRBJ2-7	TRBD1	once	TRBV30	TGTGCCTGGCACCAACCGGGACAGGGAGAGCAGTACTTC	CAWHQPGQGEQYF
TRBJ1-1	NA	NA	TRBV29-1	TGCAGCGTTGCACAGGACACTGAAGCTTTCTTT	CSVAQDTEAFF
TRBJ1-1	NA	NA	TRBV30	TGTGCCTGGAAGCGCGTACCCACTGAAGCTTTCTTT	CAWKRVPTEAFF
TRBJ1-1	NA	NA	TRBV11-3	TGTGCCAGCAGCTTGTCATCTGAAGCTTTCTTT	CASSLSSEAFF
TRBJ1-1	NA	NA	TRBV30	TGTGCCTGGGGAGCAGAAGTGAACACTGAAGCTTTCTTT	CAWGAEVNTEAFF
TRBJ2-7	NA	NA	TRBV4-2	TGTGCCAGCAGCCAAGACGGGTTCGGGACCTACGAGCAGTACTTC	CASSQDGFGTYEQYF
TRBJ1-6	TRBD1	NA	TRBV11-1	TGTGCCAGCAGCGCCCGACAGGGTTTGCATTCACCCCTCCACTTT	CASSARQGLHSPLHF
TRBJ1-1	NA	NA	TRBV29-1	TGCAGCGTTCCAGGTGGCACTGAAGCTTTCTTT	CSVPGGTEAFF
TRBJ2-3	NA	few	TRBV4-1	TGCGCCAGCAGCCAATTCAGCACAGATACGCAGTATTTT	CASSQFSTDTQYF